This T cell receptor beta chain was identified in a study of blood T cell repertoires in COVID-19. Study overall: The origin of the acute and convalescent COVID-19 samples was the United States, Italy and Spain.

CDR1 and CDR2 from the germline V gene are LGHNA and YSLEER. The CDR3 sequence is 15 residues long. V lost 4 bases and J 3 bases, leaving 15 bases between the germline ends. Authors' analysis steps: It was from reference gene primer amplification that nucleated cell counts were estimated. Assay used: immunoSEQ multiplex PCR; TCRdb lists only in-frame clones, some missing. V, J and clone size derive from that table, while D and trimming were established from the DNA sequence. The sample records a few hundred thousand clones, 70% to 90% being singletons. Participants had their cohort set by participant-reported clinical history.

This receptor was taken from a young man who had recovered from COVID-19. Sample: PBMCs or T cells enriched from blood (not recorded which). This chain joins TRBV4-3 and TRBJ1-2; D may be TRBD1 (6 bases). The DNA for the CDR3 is TGCGCCAGCAGCCCACTAGGGGGGGCTGACTATGGCTACACCTTC. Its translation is CASSPLGGADYGYTF.